This TCR beta chain was captured in a study of T-cell memory formation after mild COVID-19. Background on the study: Most TCR clusters belonged to a single donor. Findings and caveats of the study: There was a balanced CD4/CD8 profile in clones contracting day 15 to 85, and later expanders leaned CD4+. Contracting CD8+ clones were enriched in EMRA, CD4+ mainly in CM and EM.

Germline V gene lookup returns CDR1 DFQATT and CDR2 SNEGSKA (reference sequence). This CDR3 has 14 residues. The V and J ends lost 1 base and 6 bases, in that order; junction bases with no gene match: 7. One entry per CDR3 protein results from TCRdb running MiXCR on the 5' RACE reads. The data contain 300,000 to 400,000 distinct CDR3 sequences, around 28% of them singletons. Details on this clonotype: Its antigen is unidentified.

Material for sequencing was PBMCs or a T cell subset sorted from them (not recorded which). The clonotype originates from an adult woman who had mild COVID-19 (a few samples of this study predate the infection). Cell type and time point are not known. The chain joins TRBV20-1 to TRBJ2-7, with 9 bases aligning to TRBD1. In nucleotides, the CDR3 is TGCAGTGCTAGAGCGACAGGGGGTCCCGGCGAGCAGTACTTC. It is translated as CSARATGGPGEQYF.